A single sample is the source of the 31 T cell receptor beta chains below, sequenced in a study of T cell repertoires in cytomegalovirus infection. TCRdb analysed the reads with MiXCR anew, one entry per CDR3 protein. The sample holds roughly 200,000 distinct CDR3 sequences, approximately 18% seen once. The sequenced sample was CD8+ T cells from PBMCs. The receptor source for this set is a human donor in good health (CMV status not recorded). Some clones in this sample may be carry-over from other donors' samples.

CDR3 in amino acids: CASSQAGQGAKGYTF. DNA of the CDR3: TGTGCCAGCAGCCAAGCTGGACAGGGGGCGAAGGGCTACACCTTC. V and J are TRBV4-2 and TRBJ1-2; 11 positions match TRBD1. The germline gives CDR1 LGHNA, CDR2 YNFKEQ. The CDR3 is made up of 15 amino acids. The V and J ends lost 1 base and 8 bases, in that order; junction bases with no gene match: 6.

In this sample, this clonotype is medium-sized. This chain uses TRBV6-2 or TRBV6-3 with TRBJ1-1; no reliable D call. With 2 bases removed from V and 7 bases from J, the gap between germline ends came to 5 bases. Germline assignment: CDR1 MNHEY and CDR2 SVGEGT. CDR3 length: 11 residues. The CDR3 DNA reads TGTGCCAGCAGTTACCCCAGTGAAGCTTTCTTT. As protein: CASSYPSEAFF.

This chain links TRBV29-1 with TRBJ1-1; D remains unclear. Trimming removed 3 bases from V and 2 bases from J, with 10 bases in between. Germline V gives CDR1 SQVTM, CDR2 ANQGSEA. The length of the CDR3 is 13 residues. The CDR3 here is CSVEEGRNTEAFF. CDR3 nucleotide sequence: TGCAGCGTTGAGGAGGGCCGAAACACTGAAGCTTTCTTT.

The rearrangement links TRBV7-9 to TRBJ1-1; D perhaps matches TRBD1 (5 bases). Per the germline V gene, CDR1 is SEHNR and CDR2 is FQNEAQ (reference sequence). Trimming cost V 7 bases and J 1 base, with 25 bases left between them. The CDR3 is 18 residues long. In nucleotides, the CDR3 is TGTGCCAGCACCGACCCACGAGTTTATCAGGGAGAGAACACTGAAGCTTTCTTT. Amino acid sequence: CASTDPRVYQGENTEAFF. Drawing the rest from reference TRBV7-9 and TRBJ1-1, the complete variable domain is DTGVSQNPRHKITKRGQNVTFRCDPISEHNRLYWYRQTLGQGPEFLTYFQNEAQLEKSRLLSDRFSAERPKGSFSTLEIQRTEQGDSAMYLCASTDPRVYQGENTEAFFGQGTRLTVV.

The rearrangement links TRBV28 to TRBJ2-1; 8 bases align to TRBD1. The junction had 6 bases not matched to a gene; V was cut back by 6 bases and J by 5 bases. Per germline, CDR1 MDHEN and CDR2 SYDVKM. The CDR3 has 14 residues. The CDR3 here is CASRNRGYNNEQFF. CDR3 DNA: TGTGCCAGCAGGAACAGGGGGTACAACAATGAGCAGTTCTTC.

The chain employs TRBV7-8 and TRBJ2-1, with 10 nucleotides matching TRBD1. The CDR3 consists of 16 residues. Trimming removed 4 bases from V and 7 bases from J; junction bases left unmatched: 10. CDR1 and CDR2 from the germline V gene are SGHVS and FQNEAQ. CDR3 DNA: TGTGCCAGCAGCTCCTATGGGACAGGGGCCTTGAATGAGCAGTTCTTC. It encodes CASSSYGTGALNEQFF.

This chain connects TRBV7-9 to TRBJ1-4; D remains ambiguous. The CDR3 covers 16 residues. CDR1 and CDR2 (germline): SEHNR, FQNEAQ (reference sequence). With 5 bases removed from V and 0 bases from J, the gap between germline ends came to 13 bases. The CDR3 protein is CASSPRGAATNEKLFF. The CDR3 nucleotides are TGTGCCAGCAGCCCGCGAGGCGCAGCAACTAATGAAAAACTGTTTTTT.

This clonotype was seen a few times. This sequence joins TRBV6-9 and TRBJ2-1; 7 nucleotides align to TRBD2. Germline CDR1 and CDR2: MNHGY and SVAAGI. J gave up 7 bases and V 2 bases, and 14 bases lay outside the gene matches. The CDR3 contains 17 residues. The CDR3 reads CASSYGCSPAGVNEQFF. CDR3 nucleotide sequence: TGTGCCAGCAGTTATGGTTGCAGTCCCGCGGGGGTTAATGAGCAGTTCTTC.

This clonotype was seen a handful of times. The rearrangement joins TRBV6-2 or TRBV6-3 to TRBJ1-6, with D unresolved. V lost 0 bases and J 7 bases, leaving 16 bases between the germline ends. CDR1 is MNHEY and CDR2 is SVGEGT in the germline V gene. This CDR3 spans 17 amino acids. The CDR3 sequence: CASSYSWPRRRNSPLHF. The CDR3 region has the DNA TGTGCCAGCAGTTACTCTTGGCCCCGGAGGAGAAATTCACCCCTCCACTTT.

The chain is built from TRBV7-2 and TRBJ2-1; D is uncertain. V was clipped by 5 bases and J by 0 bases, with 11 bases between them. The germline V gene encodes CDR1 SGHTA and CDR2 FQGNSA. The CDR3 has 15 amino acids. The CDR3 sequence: CASSTRLSSYNEQFF. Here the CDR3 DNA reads TGTGCCAGCAGCACACGATTGAGCTCCTACAATGAGCAGTTCTTC.

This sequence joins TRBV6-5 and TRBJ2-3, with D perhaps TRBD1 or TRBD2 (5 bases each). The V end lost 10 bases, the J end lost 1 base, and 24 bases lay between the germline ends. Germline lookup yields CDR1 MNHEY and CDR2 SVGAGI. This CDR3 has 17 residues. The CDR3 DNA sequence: TGTGCCACCAGACGGGGCCTGGCATTCGTTGGCACAGATACGCAGTATTTT. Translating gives CATRRGLAFVGTDTQYF.

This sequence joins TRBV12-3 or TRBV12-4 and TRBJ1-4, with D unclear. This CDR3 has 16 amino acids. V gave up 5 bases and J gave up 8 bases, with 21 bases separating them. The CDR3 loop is CASSLTVEGPGEKLFF. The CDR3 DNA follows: TGTGCCAGCAGTCTTACCGTCGAGGGTCCGGGGGAAAAACTGTTTTTT.

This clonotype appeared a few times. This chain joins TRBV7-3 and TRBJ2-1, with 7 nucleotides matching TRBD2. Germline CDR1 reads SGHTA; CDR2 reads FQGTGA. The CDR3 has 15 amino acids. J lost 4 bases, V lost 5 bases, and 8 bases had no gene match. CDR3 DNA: TGTGCCAGCAGCCCTCGGGGCGGGGGATACAATGAGCAGTTCTTC. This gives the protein CASSPRGGGYNEQFF. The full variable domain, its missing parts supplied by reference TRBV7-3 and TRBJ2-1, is GAGVSQTPSNKVTEKGKYVELRCDPISGHTALYWYRQSLGQGPEFLIYFQGTGAADDSGLPNDRFFAVRPEGSVSTLKIQRTERGDSAVYLCASSPRGGGYNEQFFGPGTRLTVL.

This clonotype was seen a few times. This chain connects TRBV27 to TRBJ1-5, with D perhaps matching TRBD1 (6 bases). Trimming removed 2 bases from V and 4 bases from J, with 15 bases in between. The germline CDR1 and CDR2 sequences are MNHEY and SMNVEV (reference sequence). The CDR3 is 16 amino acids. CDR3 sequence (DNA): TGTGCCAGCAGTTTAAGGCAGGGGATCAAAAATCAGCCCCAGCATTTT. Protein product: CASSLRQGIKNQPQHF.

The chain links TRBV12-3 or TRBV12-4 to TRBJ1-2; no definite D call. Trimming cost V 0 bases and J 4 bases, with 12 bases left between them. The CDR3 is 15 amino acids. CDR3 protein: CASSLAVSVAYGYTF. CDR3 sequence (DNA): TGTGCCAGCAGTTTAGCGGTGAGCGTCGCCTATGGCTACACCTTC.

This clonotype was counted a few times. This CDR3 reads CASSSPGGAFSEQYF. The CDR3 bases are TGTGCCAGCAGTTCCCCGGGCGGCGCTTTCTCCGAGCAGTACTTC. The rearrangement links TRBV12-3 or TRBV12-4 to TRBJ2-7, with D hard to call. There are 15 residues in the CDR3. Trimming shortened V by 4 bases and J by 6 bases, and 19 bases separated the two germline ends.

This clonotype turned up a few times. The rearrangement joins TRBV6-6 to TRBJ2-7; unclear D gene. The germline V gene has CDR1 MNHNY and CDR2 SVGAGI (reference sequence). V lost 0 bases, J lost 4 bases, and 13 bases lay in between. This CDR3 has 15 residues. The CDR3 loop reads CASSYSTSAEYEQYF. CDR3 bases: TGTGCCAGCAGTTACTCGACCTCGGCCGAGTACGAGCAGTACTTC.

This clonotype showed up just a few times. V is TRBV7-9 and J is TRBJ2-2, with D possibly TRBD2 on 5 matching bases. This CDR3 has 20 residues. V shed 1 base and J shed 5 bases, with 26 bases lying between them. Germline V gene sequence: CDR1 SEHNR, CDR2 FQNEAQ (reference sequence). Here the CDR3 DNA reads TGTGCCAGCAGCTTAGAAGGCGGGCGGCTGACGGCGACTGAGACCGGGGAGCTGTTTTTT. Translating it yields CASSLEGGRLTATETGELFF. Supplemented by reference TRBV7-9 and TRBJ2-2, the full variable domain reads DTGVSQNPRHKITKRGQNVTFRCDPISEHNRLYWYRQTLGQGPEFLTYFQNEAQLEKSRLLSDRFSAERPKGSFSTLEIQRTEQGDSAMYLCASSLEGGRLTATETGELFFGEGSRLTVL.

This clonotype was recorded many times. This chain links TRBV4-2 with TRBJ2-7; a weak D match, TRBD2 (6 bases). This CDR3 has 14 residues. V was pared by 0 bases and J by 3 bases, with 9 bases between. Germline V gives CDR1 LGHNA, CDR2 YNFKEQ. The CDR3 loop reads CASSQDYGSYEQYF. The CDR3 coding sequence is TGTGCCAGCAGCCAAGATTACGGGAGCTACGAGCAGTACTTC.

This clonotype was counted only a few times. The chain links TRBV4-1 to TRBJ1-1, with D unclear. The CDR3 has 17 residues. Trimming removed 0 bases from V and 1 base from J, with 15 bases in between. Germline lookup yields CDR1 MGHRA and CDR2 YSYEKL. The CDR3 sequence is CASSQDRVASPNTEAFF. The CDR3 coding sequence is TGCGCCAGCAGCCAAGATCGGGTTGCCAGCCCGAACACTGAAGCTTTCTTT.

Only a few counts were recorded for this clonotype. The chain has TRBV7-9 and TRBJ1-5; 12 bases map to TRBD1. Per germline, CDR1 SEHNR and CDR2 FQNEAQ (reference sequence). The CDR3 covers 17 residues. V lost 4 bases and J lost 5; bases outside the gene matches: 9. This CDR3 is CASSSAGTGGDHQPQHF. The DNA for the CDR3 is TGTGCCAGCAGCTCCGCCGGGACAGGGGGCGACCATCAGCCCCAGCATTTT.

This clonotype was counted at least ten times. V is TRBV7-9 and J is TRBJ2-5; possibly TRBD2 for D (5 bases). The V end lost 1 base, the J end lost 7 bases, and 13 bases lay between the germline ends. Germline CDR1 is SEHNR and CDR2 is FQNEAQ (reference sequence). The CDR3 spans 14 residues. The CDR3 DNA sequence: TGTGCCAGCAGCTTAGATTTCGGCCGGGGGACCCAGTACTTC. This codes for CASSLDFGRGTQYF.

The CDR3 loop reads CATRDREVTEAFF. CDR3 DNA: TGTGCCACCAGGGACAGGGAGGTCACTGAAGCTTTCTTT. This sequence joins TRBV19 and TRBJ1-1, with 9 nucleotides matching TRBD1. Germline V gene lookup returns CDR1 LNHDA and CDR2 SQIVND (reference sequence). This CDR3 has 13 amino acids. The V and J ends lost 10 bases and 4 bases, in that order; junction bases with no gene match: 7. Full variable domain (remainder filled in from reference TRBV19 and TRBJ1-1): DGGITQSPKYLFRKEGQNVTLSCEQNLNHDAMYWYRQDPGQGLRLIYYSQIVNDFQKGDIAEGYSVSREKKESFPLTVTSAQKNPTAFYLCATRDREVTEAFFGQGTRLTVV.

The CDR3, as DNA: TGTGCCAGCTACCAAGGATCCCCTGAGACCCAGTACTTC. It encodes CASYQGSPETQYF. V gene TRBV12-3 or TRBV12-4 combines with J gene TRBJ2-5; D not certain. V shed 8 bases and J shed 5 bases, with 15 bases lying between them. This CDR3 comprises 13 residues.

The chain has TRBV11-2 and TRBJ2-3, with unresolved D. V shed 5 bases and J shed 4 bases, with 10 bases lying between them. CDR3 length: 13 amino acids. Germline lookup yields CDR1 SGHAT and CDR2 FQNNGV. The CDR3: CASSPLGPDTQYF. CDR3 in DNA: TGTGCCAGCAGCCCCCTGGGTCCAGATACGCAGTATTTT.

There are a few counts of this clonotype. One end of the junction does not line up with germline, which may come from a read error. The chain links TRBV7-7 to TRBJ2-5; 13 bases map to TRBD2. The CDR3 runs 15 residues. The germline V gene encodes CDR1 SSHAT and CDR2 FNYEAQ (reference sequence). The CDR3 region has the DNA TGTGCTAGCAGTCCTGGACTAGCGGGAGCAGAGACCCAGTACTTC. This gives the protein CASSPGLAGAETQYF.

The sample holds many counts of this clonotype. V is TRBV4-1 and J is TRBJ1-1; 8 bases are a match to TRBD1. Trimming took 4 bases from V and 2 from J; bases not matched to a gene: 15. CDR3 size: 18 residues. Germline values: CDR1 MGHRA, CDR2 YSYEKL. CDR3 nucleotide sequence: TGCGCCAGCAGCCCTGATCAGGGGGCGATAGGTTCCAACACTGAAGCTTTCTTT. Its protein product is CASSPDQGAIGSNTEAFF.

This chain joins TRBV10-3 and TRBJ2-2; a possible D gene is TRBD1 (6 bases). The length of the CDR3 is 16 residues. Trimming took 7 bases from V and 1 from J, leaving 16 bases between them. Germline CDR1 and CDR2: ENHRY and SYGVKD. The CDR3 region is CAITHYPGQNTGELFF. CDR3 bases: TGTGCCATCACTCATTATCCGGGACAGAACACCGGGGAGCTGTTTTTT.

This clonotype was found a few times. The CDR3 nucleotides read TGTGCCACCAGCAGAGATCGGGGACAGGGGAAGACCGGGGAGCTGTTTTTT. Protein sequence: CATSRDRGQGKTGELFF. V gene TRBV15 combines with J gene TRBJ2-2; 10 nucleotides match TRBD1. Germline V gene sequence: CDR1 LNHNV, CDR2 YYDKDF (reference sequence). V trimming: 0 bases; J trimming: 5 bases; junction bases outside the gene matches: 6. The CDR3 has 17 amino acids.

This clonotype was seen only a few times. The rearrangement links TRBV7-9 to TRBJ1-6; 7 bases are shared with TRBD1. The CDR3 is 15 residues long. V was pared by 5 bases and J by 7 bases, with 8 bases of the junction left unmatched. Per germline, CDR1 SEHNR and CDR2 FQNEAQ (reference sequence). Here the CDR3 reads CASSGLQGSNSPLHF. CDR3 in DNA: TGTGCCAGCAGCGGCCTACAGGGGAGCAATTCACCCCTCCACTTT.

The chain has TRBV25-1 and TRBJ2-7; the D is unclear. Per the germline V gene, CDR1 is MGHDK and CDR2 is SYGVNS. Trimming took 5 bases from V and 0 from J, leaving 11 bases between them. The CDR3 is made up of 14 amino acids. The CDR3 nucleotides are TGTGCCAGCAGTAAGGCCAGGAGCTCCTACGAGCAGTACTTC. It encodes CASSKARSSYEQYF.